The clone carrying this T cell receptor beta chain was picked up a small number of times. Its cognate antigen is unknown. This CDR3 comprises 12 residues. The V and J ends lost 2 bases and 8 bases respectively, with 7 bases between them. TCRdb re-derived calls from the RT-PCR reads in MiXCR, one entry per CDR3 protein. The sample consists of about 520,000 distinct CDR3 sequences, over 25% of them appearing once. This specimen belongs to a study of response to subunit inactivated influenza vaccine. Study-level findings and limits: A suggestion made by the authors is that each seasonal influenza vaccination recruits few new T cells.

Here the sequenced sample was CD4+ T cells sorted from PBMCs, taken around 5 days after vaccination. The origin of this receptor is a man aged 45-65 years who received an inactivated influenza vaccine. This chain joins TRBV12-3 or TRBV12-4 and TRBJ2-4; a possible D gene is TRBD2 (6 bases). CDR3: CASSLWGDIQYF. Written as DNA, the CDR3 is TGTGCCAGCAGTTTATGGGGGGACATTCAGTACTTC.